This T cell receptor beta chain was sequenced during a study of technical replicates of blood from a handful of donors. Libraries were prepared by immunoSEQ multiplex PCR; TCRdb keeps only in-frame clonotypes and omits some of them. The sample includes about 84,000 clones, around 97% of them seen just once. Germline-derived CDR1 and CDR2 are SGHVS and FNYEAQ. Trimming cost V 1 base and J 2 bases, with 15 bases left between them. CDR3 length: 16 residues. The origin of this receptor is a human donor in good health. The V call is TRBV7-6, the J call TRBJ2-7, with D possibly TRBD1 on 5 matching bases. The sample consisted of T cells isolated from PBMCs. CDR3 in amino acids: CASSLGTGSPTYEQYF. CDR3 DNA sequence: TGTGCCAGCAGCTTAGGAACAGGCTCCCCAACCTACGAGCAGTACTTC.